This TCR beta chain was profiled in a study of early T cells in non-severe SARS-CoV-2 infection. Overall study results and limits: Using VDJdb, the matching emphasized anti-spike CD8 responses while missing private and CD4 specificities.

The CDR3 length is 14 residues. Germline CDR1 WSHSY, CDR2 SAAADI. V shed 5 bases, J shed 2 bases, and the junction held 3 bases outside the gene matches. This clonotype was seen repeatedly, ten times or more. Antigen: not known. TCRdb reprocessed the 5' RACE reads via MiXCR and lists one record per CDR3 protein. Among about 90,000 distinct CDR3 sequences listed, around 12% were seen once. V gene TRBV10-2 combines with J gene TRBJ1-2; 9 positions match TRBD1. Sequences were derived from whole blood, sampled at baseline. This clonotype was obtained from an adult who was a healthcare worker with PCR-confirmed SARS-CoV-2 infection or an uninfected control (not recorded which). This CDR3 reads CASSYGTGNYGYTF. CDR3 bases: TGCGCCAGCAGTTACGGGACAGGGAACTATGGCTACACCTTC.